This TCR beta chain emerged from a study of blood T cell repertoires in COVID-19. About the research overall: Acute and convalescent COVID-19 samples came from the United States, Italy and Spain.

The table came from immunoSEQ multiplex PCR; TCRdb's copy has only in-frame clones and leaves some out. The sample lists 300,000 to 350,000 clones; around 87% were seen once. Enrolled through a virtual design, the participants were between about 18 and 100 years of age and came from around 25 US areas. Per germline, CDR1 MNHNY and CDR2 SVGAGI (reference sequence). V gave up 2 bases and J gave up 0 bases, with 5 bases separating them. CDR3 size: 14 residues. Specimen: PBMCs or T cells enriched from blood (not recorded which). The receptor was derived from a woman in her late teens or twenties with acute COVID-19. The rearrangement joins TRBV6-6 to TRBJ2-1, with D unresolved. In DNA, the CDR3 is TGTGCCAGCAGTTACGCGAGCTCCTACAATGAGCAGTTCTTC. Its protein product is CASSYASSYNEQFF.